The 9 T cell receptor beta chains in this list originate from one sample, sequenced in a study of cytomegalovirus exposure and HLA in healthy donors. PCR employed 60 Vbeta and 13 Jbeta primers. Profiling relied on immunoSEQ multiplex PCR, and the TCRdb table lists in-frame clones only, not all of them. The sample lists roughly 93,000 clones, roughly four fifths seen once, with more than 7% in the top ten. Sample: PBMCs. The receptors were gathered from a human donor in good health.

The chain employs TRBV6-5 and TRBJ1-5; D unclear. The ends were cut back, 6 bases at V and 8 bases at J, with 17 bases in the middle. The CDR3 covers 14 residues. Germline V gives CDR1 MNHEY, CDR2 SVGAGI. The CDR3 reads CASRPLLLTEPQHF. The CDR3 bases are TGTGCCAGCAGACCCCTATTGTTGACTGAGCCCCAGCATTTT.

This chain uses TRBV18 with TRBJ2-5; TRBD1 is a possible D gene (5 bases). CDR3 size: 15 residues. V dropped 7 bases and J dropped 4 bases, with 19 bases sitting between them. Germline assignment: CDR1 KGHSH and CDR2 LQKENI. The CDR3 sequence: CASLPRSGFAETQYF. The CDR3, as DNA: TGTGCCAGCTTACCGAGATCAGGGTTTGCAGAGACCCAGTACTTC. The full variable domain, completed using reference TRBV18 and TRBJ2-5, is NAGVMQNPRHLVRRRGQEARLRCSPMKGHSHVYWYRQLPEEGLKFMVYLQKENIIDESGMPKERFSAEFPKEGPSILRIQQVVRGDSAAYFCASLPRSGFAETQYFGPGTRLLVL.

The rearrangement uses TRBV5-4 and TRBJ2-2; 8 bases are shared with TRBD1. Germline V gene lookup returns CDR1 SGHNT and CDR2 YYREEE (reference sequence). There are 18 residues in the CDR3. V was pared by 4 bases and J by 0 bases, with 11 bases of the junction left unmatched. CDR3 region: CASSPIRQTGANTGELFF. In DNA form, the CDR3 reads TGTGCCAGCAGCCCCATTCGCCAGACAGGGGCGAACACCGGGGAGCTGTTTTTT.

Within the sample, this clone is hyperexpanded. The rearrangement joins TRBV7-9 to TRBJ1-4; a weak D match, TRBD1 (6 bases). The CDR3 has 14 amino acids. V shed 5 bases and J shed 4 bases, with 11 bases lying between them. Germline CDR1 is SEHNR and CDR2 is FQNEAQ (reference sequence). CDR3 DNA sequence: TGTGCCAGCAGCCTTGGACAGAGTAATGAAAAACTGTTTTTT. As protein: CASSLGQSNEKLFF.

This chain uses TRBV2 with TRBJ2-5, with TRBD1 matching over 7 bases. The closer fit of TRBJ2-7 to the DNA end suggests the J call may be wrong. CDR1 and CDR2 (germline): SNHLY, FYNNEI. The CDR3 is made up of 15 amino acids. The CDR3 sequence: CASSEAGDSSYEQYF. The CDR3 DNA reads TGTGCCAGCAGTGAAGCGGGGGACAGCTCCTACGAGCAGTACTTC.

This clone came up once. This chain joins TRBV9 and TRBJ1-1, with 7 bases identical to TRBD1. The length of the CDR3 is 15 residues. V dropped 2 bases and J dropped 0; count of bases not matched to a gene: 4. The germline CDR1 and CDR2 sequences are SGDLS and YYNGEE. CDR3 region: CASSVEGAMNTEAFF. Written as DNA, the CDR3 is TGTGCCAGCAGCGTCGAGGGGGCTATGAACACTGAAGCTTTCTTT.

V usage is TRBV4-2 and J usage is TRBJ2-7; 7 nucleotides line up with TRBD1. From germline, CDR1 is LGHNA and CDR2 YNFKEQ. V gave up 0 bases and J gave up 5 bases; unmatched junction bases: 4. This CDR3 comprises 14 residues. The CDR3 DNA is TGTGCCAGCAGCCAAGAAATTGACAGGGACGAGCAGTACTTC. This gives the protein CASSQEIDRDEQYF.

The CDR3 reads CASSQGDNNSPLHF. CDR3 DNA sequence: TGCGCCAGCAGCCAAGGGGACAACAATTCACCCCTCCACTTT. The V call is TRBV4-3, the J call TRBJ1-6; the D gene is possibly TRBD1 (6 bases). The CDR3 has 14 residues. V was cut by 1 base and J by 7 bases, with 8 bases left in between. The germline V gene encodes CDR1 LGHNA and CDR2 YSLEER.

The rearrangement links TRBV6-4 to TRBJ2-3; a weak D match, TRBD2 (5 bases). Between the trimmed V and J ends, which lost 7 bases and 6 bases, there was a span of 17 bases. CDR1 MRHNA and CDR2 SNTAGT come from the germline V gene. CDR3 length equals 14 residues. The CDR3 sequence: CASNEGSSADTQYF. The CDR3 DNA reads as TGTGCCAGCAACGAGGGATCAAGCGCGGATACGCAGTATTTT.